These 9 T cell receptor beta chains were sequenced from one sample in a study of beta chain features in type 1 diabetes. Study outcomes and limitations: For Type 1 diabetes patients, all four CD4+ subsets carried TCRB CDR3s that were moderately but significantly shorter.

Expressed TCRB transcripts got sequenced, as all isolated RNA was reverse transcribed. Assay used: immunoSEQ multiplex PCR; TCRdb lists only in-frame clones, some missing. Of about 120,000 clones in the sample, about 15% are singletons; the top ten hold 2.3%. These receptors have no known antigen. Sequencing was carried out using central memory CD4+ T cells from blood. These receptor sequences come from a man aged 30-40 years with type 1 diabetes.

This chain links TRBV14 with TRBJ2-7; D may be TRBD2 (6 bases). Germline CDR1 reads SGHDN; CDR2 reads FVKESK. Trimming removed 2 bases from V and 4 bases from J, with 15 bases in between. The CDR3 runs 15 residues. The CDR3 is CASSQMGGRLYEQYF. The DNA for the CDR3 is TGTGCCAGCAGCCAAATGGGGGGTCGGCTTTACGAGCAGTACTTC.

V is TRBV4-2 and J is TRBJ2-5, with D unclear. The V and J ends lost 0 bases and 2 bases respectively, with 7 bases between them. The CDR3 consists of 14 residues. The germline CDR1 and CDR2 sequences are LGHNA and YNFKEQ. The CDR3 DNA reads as TGTGCCAGCAGCCAAGATTTCCAGCAAGAGACCCAGTACTTC. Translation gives CASSQDFQQETQYF.

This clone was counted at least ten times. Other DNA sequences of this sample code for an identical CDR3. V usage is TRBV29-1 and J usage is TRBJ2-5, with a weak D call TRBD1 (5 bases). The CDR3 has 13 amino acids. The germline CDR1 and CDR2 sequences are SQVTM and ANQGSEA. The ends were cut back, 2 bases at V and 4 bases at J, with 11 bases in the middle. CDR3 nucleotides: TGCAGCGTTGAAACCCAGGGTACAGAGACCCAGTACTTC. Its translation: CSVETQGTETQYF.

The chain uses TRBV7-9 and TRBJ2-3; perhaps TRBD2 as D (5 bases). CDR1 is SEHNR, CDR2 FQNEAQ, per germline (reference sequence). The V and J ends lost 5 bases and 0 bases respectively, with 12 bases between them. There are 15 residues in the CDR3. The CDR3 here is CASSRGLGSTDTQYF. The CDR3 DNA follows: TGTGCCAGCAGCCGCGGGTTGGGGAGCACAGATACGCAGTATTTT.

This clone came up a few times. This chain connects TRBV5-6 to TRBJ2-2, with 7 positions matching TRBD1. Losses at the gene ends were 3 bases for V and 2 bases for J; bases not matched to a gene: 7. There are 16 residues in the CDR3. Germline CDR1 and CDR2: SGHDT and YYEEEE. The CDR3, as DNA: TGTGCCAGCAGCTACCTAGACAGGGACAACACCGGGGAGCTGTTTTTT. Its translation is CASSYLDRDNTGELFF.

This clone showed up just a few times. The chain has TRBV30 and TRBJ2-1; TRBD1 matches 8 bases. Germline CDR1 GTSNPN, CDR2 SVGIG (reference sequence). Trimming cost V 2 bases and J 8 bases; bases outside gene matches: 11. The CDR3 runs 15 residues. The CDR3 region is CAWSPARMTGDEQFF. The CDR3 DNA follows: TGTGCCTGGAGTCCGGCTCGAATGACAGGGGATGAGCAGTTCTTC.

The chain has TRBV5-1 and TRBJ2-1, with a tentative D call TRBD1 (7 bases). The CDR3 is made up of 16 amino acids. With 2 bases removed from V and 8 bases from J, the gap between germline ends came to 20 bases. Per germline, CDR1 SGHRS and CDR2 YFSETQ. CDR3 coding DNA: TGCGCCAGCAGCTTAAATATGGCAGGGGGGAACGATGAGCAGTTCTTC. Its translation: CASSLNMAGGNDEQFF. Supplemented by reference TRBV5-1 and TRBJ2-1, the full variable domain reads KAGVTQTPRYLIKTRGQQVTLSCSPISGHRSVSWYQQTPGQGLQFLFEYFSETQRNKGNFPGRFSGRQFSNSRSEMNVSTLELGDSALYLCASSLNMAGGNDEQFFGPGTRLTVL.

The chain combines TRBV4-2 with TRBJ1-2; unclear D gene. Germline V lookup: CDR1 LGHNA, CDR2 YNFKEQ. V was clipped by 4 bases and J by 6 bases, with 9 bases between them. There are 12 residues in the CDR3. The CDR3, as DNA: TGTGCCAGCAGCCGTTTCGGGGATGGCTACACCTTC. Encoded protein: CASSRFGDGYTF.

The CDR3 DNA reads TGTGCCAGCTCACCGGACATCCGGGGGACCCAGTACTTC. Translation: CASSPDIRGTQYF. J is TRBJ2-5 and V is TRBV18; D is possibly TRBD1 or TRBD2 (5 bases each). Trimming left V 3 bases short and J 7 bases short, with 12 bases between. The length of the CDR3 is 13 residues. CDR1 is KGHSH and CDR2 is LQKENI in the germline V gene. The variable domain in full, with the rest retrieved from reference TRBV18 and TRBJ2-5, is NAGVMQNPRHLVRRRGQEARLRCSPMKGHSHVYWYRQLPEEGLKFMVYLQKENIIDESGMPKERFSAEFPKEGPSILRIQQVVRGDSAAYFCASSPDIRGTQYFGPGTRLLVL.